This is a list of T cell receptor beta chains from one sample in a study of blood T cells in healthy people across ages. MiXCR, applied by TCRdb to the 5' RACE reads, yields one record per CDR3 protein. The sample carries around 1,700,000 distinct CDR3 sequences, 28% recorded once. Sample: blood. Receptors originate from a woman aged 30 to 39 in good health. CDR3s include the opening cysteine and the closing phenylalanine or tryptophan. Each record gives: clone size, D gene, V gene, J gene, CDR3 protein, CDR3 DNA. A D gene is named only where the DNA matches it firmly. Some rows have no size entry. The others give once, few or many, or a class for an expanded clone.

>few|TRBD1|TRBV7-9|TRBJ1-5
CASSSTGENQPQHF
TGTGCCAGCAGCTCGACAGGGGAAAATCAGCCCCAGCATTTT
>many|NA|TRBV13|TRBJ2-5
CASSGRVRETQYF
TGTGCCAGCAGCGGCAGGGTGAGGGAGACCCAGTACTTC
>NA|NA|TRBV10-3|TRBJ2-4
CAISESLGFDIQYF
TGTGCCATCAGTGAGTCCTTGGGGTTCGACATTCAGTACTTC
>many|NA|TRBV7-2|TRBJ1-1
CASSLGWNTEAFF
TGTGCCAGCAGCTTAGGCTGGAACACTGAAGCTTTCTTT
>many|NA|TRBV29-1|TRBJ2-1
CSVAGRAEQFF
TGCAGCGTTGCTGGAAGGGCTGAGCAGTTCTTC
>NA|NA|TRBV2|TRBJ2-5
CVSSGRGRAGETQYF
TGTGTCAGCAGTGGCAGGGGCCGCGCTGGGGAGACCCAGTACTTC
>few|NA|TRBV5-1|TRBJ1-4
CASSVGPGRDEKLFF
TGCGCCAGCAGCGTCGGTCCAGGAAGGGATGAAAAACTGTTTTTT
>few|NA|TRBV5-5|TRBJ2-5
CASSLAGTASGETQYF
TGTGCCAGCAGCTTGGCCGGGACGGCCTCCGGGGAGACCCAGTACTTC
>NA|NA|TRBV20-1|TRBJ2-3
CSARKGSAGGTDTQYF
TGCAGTGCTAGAAAGGGTTCGGCCGGCGGCACAGATACGCAGTATTTT
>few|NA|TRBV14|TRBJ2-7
CASSPLEGRFTYEQYF
TGTGCCAGCAGCCCCCTGGAGGGAAGGTTTACCTACGAGCAGTACTTC
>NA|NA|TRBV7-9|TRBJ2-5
CASNLAPDSGEPQYF
TGTGCCAGCAACTTAGCCCCGGACAGTGGAGAGCCCCAGTACTTC
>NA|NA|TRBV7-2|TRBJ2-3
CASSLGADDTQYF
TGTGCCAGCAGCTTAGGGGCCGATGATACGCAGTATTTT
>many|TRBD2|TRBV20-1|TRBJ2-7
CSARSSGGRSYEQYF
TGCAGTGCTAGAAGCTCGGGAGGGCGATCCTACGAGCAGTACTTC
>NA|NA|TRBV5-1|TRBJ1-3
CASSLRTAGDTIYF
TGCGCCAGCAGCTTGAGGACGGCGGGTGACACCATATATTTT
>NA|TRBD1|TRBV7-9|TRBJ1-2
CASSTRQGIHYGYTF
TGTGCCAGCAGCACGAGACAGGGGATCCACTATGGCTACACCTTC
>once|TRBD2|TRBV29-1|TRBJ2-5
CSVERRGGQGEQYF
TGCAGCGTTGAACGGCGGGGGGGCCAAGGGGAGCAGTACTTC
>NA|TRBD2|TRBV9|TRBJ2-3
CASSPQNRIGGGSTDTQYF
TGTGCCAGCAGTCCTCAAAACCGGATCGGCGGGGGGAGCACAGATACGCAGTATTTT
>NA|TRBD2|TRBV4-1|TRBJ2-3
CASSQDPQRGYADTQYF
TGCGCCAGCAGCCAAGACCCCCAGCGGGGATATGCAGATACGCAGTATTTT
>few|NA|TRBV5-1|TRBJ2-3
CASSLWGVGTPITDTQYF
TGCGCCAGCAGCTTGTGGGGTGTTGGGACTCCCATCACAGATACGCAGTATTTT
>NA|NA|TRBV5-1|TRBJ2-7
CASRIAPSDEQYF
TGCGCCAGCAGGATCGCTCCCTCCGACGAGCAGTACTTC
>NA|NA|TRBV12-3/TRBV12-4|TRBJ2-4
CASSDRTRRDEQYF
TGTGCCAGCAGCGATAGGACTCGGAGGGATGAGCAGTACTTC
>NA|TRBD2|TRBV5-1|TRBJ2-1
CASSSTGTSGGSSYNEQFF
TGCGCCAGCAGCTCGACCGGGACTAGCGGGGGGAGCTCCTACAATGAGCAGTTCTTC
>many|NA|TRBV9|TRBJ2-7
CASSVADGSYEQYF
TGTGCCAGCAGCGTAGCAGACGGCTCCTACGAGCAGTACTTC
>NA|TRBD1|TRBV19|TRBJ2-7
CATSAGTGQSYEQYF
TGTGCCACCTCGGCCGGGACAGGTCAATCCTACGAGCAGTACTTC
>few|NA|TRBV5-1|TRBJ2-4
CASPQLAKNIQYF
TGCGCCAGTCCACAGTTAGCCAAAAACATTCAGTACTTC
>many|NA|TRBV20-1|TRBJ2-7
CSARDPRAGHEQYF
TGCAGTGCTAGAGATCCCAGGGCAGGGCACGAGCAGTACTTC
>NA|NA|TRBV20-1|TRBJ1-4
CSARDRAAKRPNEKLFF
TGCAGTGCTAGAGATAGGGCGGCGAAACGTCCTAATGAAAAACTGTTTTTT
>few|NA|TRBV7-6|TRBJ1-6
CASSPQDNSPLHF
TGTGCCAGCAGCCCTCAGGATAATTCACCCCTCCACTTT
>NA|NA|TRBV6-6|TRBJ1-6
CASRQLSSYNSPLHF
TGTGCCAGCAGGCAGCTGAGCTCCTATAATTCACCCCTCCACTTT
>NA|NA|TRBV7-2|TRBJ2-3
CASSNPGRTQYF
TGTGCCAGCAGCAACCCGGGACGGACGCAGTATTTT
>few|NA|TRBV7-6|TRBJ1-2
CASSLPGTGYTF
TGTGCCAGCAGCTTACCCGGTACTGGCTACACCTTC
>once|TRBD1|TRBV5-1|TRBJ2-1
CASGTSLDRSYNEQFF
TGCGCCAGCGGGACCAGTTTGGACAGGAGCTACAATGAGCAGTTCTTC
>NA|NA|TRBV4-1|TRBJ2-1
CASSQENNEQFF
TGCGCCAGCAGCCAAGAAAACAATGAGCAGTTCTTC
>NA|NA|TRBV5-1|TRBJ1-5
CASSLGTGTLNQPQHF
TGCGCCAGCAGCTTGGGTACTGGGACACTAAATCAGCCCCAGCATTTT
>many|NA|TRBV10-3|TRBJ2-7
CAISEGEAANYEQYF
TGTGCCATCAGTGAAGGTGAAGCGGCTAACTACGAGCAGTACTTC
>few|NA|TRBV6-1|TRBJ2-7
CASTRTEPYEQYF
TGTGCCAGCACCAGGACGGAACCTTACGAGCAGTACTTC
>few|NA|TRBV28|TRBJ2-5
CASSPTSEGTQYF
TGTGCCAGCAGTCCGACTTCCGAAGGGACCCAGTACTTC
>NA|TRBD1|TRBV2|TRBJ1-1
CASNSDRDTEAFF
TGTGCCAGCAATTCGGACAGGGACACTGAAGCTTTCTTT
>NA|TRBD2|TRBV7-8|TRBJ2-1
CASSLGPPAGGYTEQFF
TGTGCCAGCAGCTTAGGTCCCCCAGCGGGAGGATATACTGAGCAGTTCTTC
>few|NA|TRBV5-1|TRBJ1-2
CASTDRGGYGYTF
TGCGCCAGCACGGATAGGGGCGGCTATGGCTACACCTTC
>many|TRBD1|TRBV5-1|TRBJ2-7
CASRGTGVEEQYF
TGCGCCAGCCGTGGGACAGGGGTGGAGGAGCAGTACTTC
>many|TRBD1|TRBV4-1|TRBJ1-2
CASSQEDRGDDGYTF
TGCGCCAGCAGCCAAGAGGACAGGGGCGACGATGGCTACACCTTC
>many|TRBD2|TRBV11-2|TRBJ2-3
CASSLVAGGSDTQYF
TGTGCCAGCAGCTTAGTAGCGGGGGGTTCAGATACGCAGTATTTT
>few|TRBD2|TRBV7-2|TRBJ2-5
CASSFPQQLAGVWETQYF
TGTGCCAGCAGCTTTCCACAACAACTAGCGGGAGTTTGGGAGACCCAGTACTTC
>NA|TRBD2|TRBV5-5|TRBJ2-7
CASSLEVTGGIAYEQYF
TGTGCCAGCAGCTTGGAGGTTACGGGGGGGATCGCCTACGAGCAGTACTTC